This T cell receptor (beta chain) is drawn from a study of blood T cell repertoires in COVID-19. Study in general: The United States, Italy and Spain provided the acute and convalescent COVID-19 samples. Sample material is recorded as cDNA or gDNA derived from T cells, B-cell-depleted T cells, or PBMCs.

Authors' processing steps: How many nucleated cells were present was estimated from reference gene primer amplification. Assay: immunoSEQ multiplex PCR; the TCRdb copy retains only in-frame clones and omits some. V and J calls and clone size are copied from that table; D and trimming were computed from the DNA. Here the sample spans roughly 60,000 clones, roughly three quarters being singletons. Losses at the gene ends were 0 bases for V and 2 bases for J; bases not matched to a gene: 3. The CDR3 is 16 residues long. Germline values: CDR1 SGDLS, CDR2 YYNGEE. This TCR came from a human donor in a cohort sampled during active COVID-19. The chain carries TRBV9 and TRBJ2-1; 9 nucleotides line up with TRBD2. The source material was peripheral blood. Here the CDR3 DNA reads TGTGCCAGCAGCGTAGGGGTAGCGGGGGCCTACAATGAGCAGTTCTTC. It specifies CASSVGVAGAYNEQFF.